The 22 T cell receptor beta chains below all came from one sample that was sequenced in a study of siplizumab effects on memory and regulatory T cells. Sequencing used immunoSEQ multiplex PCR; TCRdb keeps in-frame clones, though not all of them. The sample yields some 100,000 clones, around 90% seen once. The sample consisted of Tregs sorted from blood. These receptors originate from a human donor in good health.

The chain recombines TRBV5-5 with TRBJ2-3; D is unclear. The CDR3 length is 12 residues. Germline CDR1 reads SGHKS; CDR2 reads YYEKEE (reference sequence). With 0 bases removed from V and 5 bases from J, the gap between germline ends came to 4 bases. CDR3 coding DNA: TGTGCCAGCAGCTTGGTCGGAGATACGCAGTATTTT. Its protein product is CASSLVGDTQYF.

V and J are TRBV6-5 and TRBJ1-1; D might be TRBD1 (6 bases). Trimming removed 8 bases at V and 2 bases at J, with 15 bases between. Looked up from germline, CDR1 is MNHEY and CDR2 is SVGAGI. CDR3 length: 14 residues. The CDR3 DNA reads as TGTGCCAGCTCAAGGGGGGCGGGAAACACTGAAGCTTTCTTT. This codes for CASSRGAGNTEAFF.

The rearrangement uses TRBV19 and TRBJ2-7; 13 nucleotides match TRBD2. The CDR3 sequence is 15 residues long. V was clipped by 6 bases and J by 4 bases; unmatched bases: 6. Germline CDR1 and CDR2: LNHDA and SQIVND (reference sequence). CDR3 coding DNA: TGTGCCAGTAGCGTACTAGCGGGAGGGCCTTACGAGCAGTACTTC. This translates into CASSVLAGGPYEQYF.

The chain recombines TRBV5-1 with TRBJ1-1, with unresolved D. This CDR3 has 15 amino acids. Trimming removed 0 bases from V and 1 base from J, with 10 bases in between. CDR1 and CDR2 from the germline V gene are SGHRS and YFSETQ. CDR3 nucleotide sequence: TGCGCCAGCAGCTTGGCCGTCAGTCCGAACACTGAAGCTTTCTTT. This translates into CASSLAVSPNTEAFF. The variable domain in full, with the rest retrieved from reference TRBV5-1 and TRBJ1-1, is KAGVTQTPRYLIKTRGQQVTLSCSPISGHRSVSWYQQTPGQGLQFLFEYFSETQRNKGNFPGRFSGRQFSNSRSEMNVSTLELGDSALYLCASSLAVSPNTEAFFGQGTRLTVV.

This sequence joins TRBV28 and TRBJ1-6; 9 bases fit TRBD1. CDR3 size: 17 residues. CDR1 is MDHEN, CDR2 SYDVKM, per germline. Trimming cost V 1 base and J 8 bases; bases outside gene matches: 9. In nucleotides, the CDR3 is TGTGCCAGCAGTTTATTACAGGGGGCGCTTTCCCATTCACCCCTCCACTTT. Translation: CASSLLQGALSHSPLHF.

The chain employs TRBV6-6 and TRBJ1-1; tentative D call: TRBD1 (6 bases). Trimming stripped 7 bases from V and 0 bases from J, with 15 bases between. CDR1 MNHNY and CDR2 SVGAGI come from the germline V gene (reference sequence). This CDR3 region has 15 residues. This CDR3 reads CASTGAGVLNTEAFF. DNA of the CDR3: TGTGCCAGCACGGGGGCTGGGGTTTTGAACACTGAAGCTTTCTTT.

The CDR3 bases are TGTGCCAGCAGCGTAGAGGGGGTGGCAGCCCAAGAGACCCAGTACTTC. Translated, it gives CASSVEGVAAQETQYF. This chain links TRBV9 with TRBJ2-5, with D maybe TRBD1 (6 bases). The ends were cut back, 0 bases at V and 1 base at J, with 13 bases in the middle. This CDR3 region has 16 residues. The germline CDR1 and CDR2 sequences are SGDLS and YYNGEE.

The chain employs TRBV27 and TRBJ2-7; 8 bases fit TRBD1. The V gene end was trimmed by 0 bases and the J gene end by 1 base; junction bases not matched to a gene: 5. The V gene's germline CDR1 is MNHEY and CDR2 SMNVEV (reference sequence). The CDR3 covers 16 residues. CDR3 coding DNA: TGTGCCAGCAGTTTATCTGCGGACAGGGCTTCCTACGAGCAGTACTTC. It translates to CASSLSADRASYEQYF.

This clone was seen only once. V gene TRBV10-3 combines with J gene TRBJ1-1; D is possibly TRBD1 (6 bases). CDR1 is ENHRY, CDR2 SYGVKD, per germline. The CDR3 is 14 amino acids. Trimming removed 2 bases at V and 0 bases at J, with 7 bases between. CDR3 amino acids: CAISEQGMNTEAFF. In DNA form, the CDR3 reads TGTGCCATCAGTGAGCAGGGGATGAACACTGAAGCTTTCTTT.

V usage is TRBV6-5 and J usage is TRBJ2-1; a possible D gene is TRBD2 (6 bases). CDR3 length: 12 residues. CDR1 and CDR2 from the germline V gene are MNHEY and SVGAGI. The V and J ends lost 7 bases and 6 bases respectively, with 10 bases between them. CDR3 loop: CASKGRFNEQFF. CDR3 in DNA: TGTGCCAGCAAGGGGAGGTTCAATGAGCAGTTCTTC.

This clone showed up just once. The chain carries TRBV6-5 and TRBJ2-6; D gene uncertain. Germline loops: CDR1 MNHEY, CDR2 SVGAGI. The CDR3 covers 13 residues. Trimming took 4 bases from V and 3 from J, leaving 4 bases between them. In nucleotides, the CDR3 is TGTGCCAGCAGTTGGAGTGGGGCCAACGTCCTGACTTTC. It yields the protein CASSWSGANVLTF.

V and J are TRBV19 and TRBJ2-1; D is unresolved. Germline V gene data show CDR1 as LNHDA and CDR2 as SQIVND (reference sequence). This CDR3 is 13 amino acids long. Trimming left V 6 bases short and J 12 bases short, with 18 bases between. CDR3 loop: CASRNSMRDAQFF. DNA for the CDR3: TGTGCCAGTAGGAATAGTATGAGAGACGCGCAGTTCTTC. Together with reference TRBV19 and TRBJ2-1, the CDR3 gives the full variable domain: DGGITQSPKYLFRKEGQNVTLSCEQNLNHDAMYWYRQDPGQGLRLIYYSQIVNDFQKGDIAEGYSVSREKKESFPLTVTSAQKNPTAFYLCASRNSMRDAQFFGPGTRLTVL.

The chain combines TRBV5-4 with TRBJ2-3, with D uncertain. V lost 2 bases, J lost 3 bases, and 7 bases lay in between. This CDR3 is built from 13 residues. The germline gives CDR1 SGHNT, CDR2 YYREEE (reference sequence). CDR3 DNA sequence: TGTGCCAGCAGCTTTTTGGGAACAGATACGCAGTATTTT. The encoded protein is CASSFLGTDTQYF.

This rearrangement joins TRBV11-2 to TRBJ2-3; D not resolved. Germline assignment: CDR1 SGHAT and CDR2 FQNNGV. This CDR3 spans 17 amino acids. The V and J ends lost 3 bases and 2 bases respectively, with 18 bases between them. The CDR3 region has the DNA TGTGCCAGCAGCTTCACCACCCCACCGACCCCCACAGATACGCAGTATTTT. Translated: CASSFTTPPTPTDTQYF.

This clone was observed a single time. The rearrangement links TRBV5-1 to TRBJ2-7, with 10 bases matching TRBD1. There are 18 residues in the CDR3. The germline V gene has CDR1 SGHRS and CDR2 YFSETQ. The ends lost 3 bases at V and 0 bases at J; junction bases unmatched: 12. This chain's CDR3 is CASSWGLNRDRGSYEQYF. The CDR3 bases are TGCGCCAGCAGCTGGGGGCTTAACCGGGACAGGGGCTCCTACGAGCAGTACTTC.

V and J are TRBV7-9 and TRBJ2-1, with 10 positions matching TRBD1. CDR1 and CDR2 (germline): SEHNR, FQNEAQ (reference sequence). V shed 7 bases, J shed 4 bases, and the junction held 7 bases outside the gene matches. This CDR3 has 15 amino acids. The CDR3 DNA is TGTGCCAGCAACCCCGCGGGACAGGGGTACAATGAGCAGTTCTTC. Its protein product is CASNPAGQGYNEQFF.

This chain joins TRBV5-1 and TRBJ1-1; the D is unclear. Germline values: CDR1 SGHRS, CDR2 YFSETQ. Between the trimmed V and J ends, which lost 4 bases and 8 bases, there was a span of 21 bases. This CDR3 is built from 15 residues. CDR3 DNA sequence: TGCGCCAGCAGCCACACTTTTGCGGTGGCGCCCGAAGCTTTCTTT. Amino acids: CASSHTFAVAPEAFF.

The chain combines TRBV19 with TRBJ2-3; TRBD2 is a possible D gene (5 bases). V was cut by 5 bases and J by 1 base, with 10 bases left in between. The CDR3 length is 14 residues. Germline CDR1 is LNHDA and CDR2 is SQIVND (reference sequence). The CDR3 coding sequence is TGTGCCAGTAGTTTAGGAGGAGGCACAGATACGCAGTATTTT. As protein: CASSLGGGTDTQYF.

V and J are TRBV10-1 and TRBJ2-1, with TRBD2 as a possible D gene (6 bases). V was trimmed by 2 bases and J by 0 bases, leaving 11 bases between them. This CDR3 has 16 amino acids. Germline V gene data show CDR1 as WNHNN and CDR2 as SYGVQD (reference sequence). CDR3 sequence reads: CASSEVGDFSYNEQFF. CDR3 nucleotides: TGCGCCAGCAGTGAGGTCGGGGACTTCTCCTACAATGAGCAGTTCTTC.

This sequence joins TRBV6-5 and TRBJ1-1, with D unresolved. Trimming took off 0 bases at V and 0 bases at J, with 8 bases between the two ends. CDR1 is MNHEY and CDR2 is SVGAGI in the germline V gene. CDR3 length: 15 amino acids. CDR3 region: CASSYSPDMNTEAFF. The CDR3 DNA is TGTGCCAGCAGTTACTCTCCAGATATGAACACTGAAGCTTTCTTT.

The CDR3 DNA reads TGTGCCAGCAGGGGGGACTCTCAGATCGGTGGCTACACCTTC. Translating it yields CASRGDSQIGGYTF. The chain is built from TRBV7-9 and TRBJ1-2; D may be TRBD1 (5 bases). V lost 6 bases and J lost 7, with 18 bases in between. Germline CDR1 SEHNR, CDR2 FQNEAQ (reference sequence). CDR3 size: 14 residues.

This chain joins TRBV15 and TRBJ2-1, with TRBD2 identical over 11 bases. The J segment lost 8 bases and the V segment lost 4 bases, leaving 10 bases of the junction unmatched. Germline V lookup: CDR1 LNHNV, CDR2 YYDKDF (reference sequence). The CDR3 is 16 residues long. In DNA, the CDR3 is TGTGCCACCAGCATGAAACTAGCGGGAGTGCCGCATGAGCAGTTCTTC. It translates to CATSMKLAGVPHEQFF.